These 30 T cell receptor beta chains came from one sample sequenced in a study of molecular identifiers for immune sequencing clone quantification. From the PCR reads, TCRdb called clonotypes with MiXCR, one entry per CDR3 protein. This table has about 510,000 distinct CDR3 sequences, around 25% appearing once. Specimen: naive CD8+ T cells from blood, with Jurkat cell RNA spiked in. Specified subset: FACS-sorted CD8+CD4-CCR7+CD45RA+ naive T cells. These receptors were taken from a human donor in good health. Some libraries in this study had Jurkat cell RNA spiked in.

This clonotype was recorded at least ten times. The chain carries TRBV6-5 and TRBJ1-5; unclear D gene. V lost 6 bases to trimming and J lost 1 base, with 19 bases between them. This CDR3 has 17 amino acids. Germline assignment: CDR1 MNHEY and CDR2 SVGAGI. The CDR3 DNA follows: TGTGCCAGCAGCCCCGGACTGTCGGCGCTGAGCAATCAGCCCCAGCATTTT. Protein sequence: CASSPGLSALSNQPQHF.

This clonotype was detected many times. This chain connects TRBV27 to TRBJ1-2, with 9 bases that match TRBD1. V lost 6 bases to trimming and J lost 7 bases; unmatched junction nucleotides: 6. The CDR3 runs to 13 residues. CDR1 and CDR2 from the germline V gene are MNHEY and SMNVEV (reference sequence). The CDR3 DNA is TGTGCCAGCAGAGAACAGGGGGCGGTTGGCTACACCTTC. Its protein is CASREQGAVGYTF.

The V and J genes are TRBV18 and TRBJ1-1, with D possibly being TRBD1 (6 bases). With 3 bases removed from V and 3 bases from J, the gap between germline ends came to 14 bases. The CDR3 loop spans 15 amino acids. Germline loops: CDR1 KGHSH, CDR2 LQKENI. The CDR3, as DNA: TGTGCCAGCTCACCCTCAGGGGCGCAGGACACTGAAGCTTTCTTT. This sequence encodes CASSPSGAQDTEAFF.

This clonotype was observed many times. The V and J genes are TRBV3-1 and TRBJ2-3; TRBD2 agrees at 7 bases. The germline V gene encodes CDR1 LGHDT and CDR2 YNNKEL (reference sequence). V lost 7 bases and J lost 3; bases outside the gene matches: 7. CDR3 length equals 14 residues. CDR3: CASTVFGRTDTQYF. CDR3 DNA: TGTGCCAGCACCGTTTTCGGGAGGACAGATACGCAGTATTTT.

In regard to this clonotype: This may come from a read error, since a much larger clone is one base off. CDR3 bases: TGTGCCAGCAGTTCGGGACTAGCGTCTTCCACAGATACGCGGTATTTT. As protein: CASSSGLASSTDTRYF. The V gene is TRBV6-6, the J gene TRBJ2-3; TRBD2 aligns across 10 bases. The CDR3 extends over 16 amino acids. Germline V gene lookup returns CDR1 MNHNY and CDR2 SVGAGI (reference sequence).

Note on this clonotype: The missing conserved phenylalanine or tryptophan at the end of this CDR3 makes a read error likely. No DNA is shown, since the ends of the CDR3 on it are uncertain; the CDR3 is the one TCRdb lists. The genes are TRBV7-9 and TRBJ2-5; TRBD1 reflects the table's D call only, with no check against the DNA. A total of 15 residues make up the CDR3, ends included. CDR1 is SEHNR and CDR2 is FQNEAQ in the germline V gene (reference sequence). CDR3 region: CASSLVGQGEETHYL.

The chain has TRBV12-3 or TRBV12-4 and TRBJ2-7; D not resolved. Trimming pared 6 bases from V and 3 bases from J, leaving 12 bases between. This CDR3 has 13 amino acids. CDR3 amino acids: CASRPDGNYEQYF. The CDR3 DNA reads TGTGCCAGCAGACCCGACGGAAACTACGAGCAGTACTTC.

This clonotype appeared a few times. The V and J genes are TRBV20-1 and TRBJ2-7, with unresolved D. Trimming removed 2 bases at V and 1 base at J, with 6 bases between. Germline V lookup: CDR1 DFQATT, CDR2 SNEGSKA (reference sequence). CDR3 length: 12 amino acids. Here the CDR3 reads CSARSWSYEQYF. CDR3 in DNA: TGCAGTGCTAGAAGTTGGTCCTACGAGCAGTACTTC.

This clonotype was observed a single time. This sequence joins TRBV27 and TRBJ2-7; D could derive from TRBD1 or TRBD2 (5 bases each). The CDR3 is 11 amino acids. V lost 6 bases to trimming and J lost 7 bases, with 10 bases between them. Germline CDR1 reads MNHEY; CDR2 reads SMNVEV (reference sequence). The DNA of the CDR3 is TGTGCCAGCAGGGGGCGCGGGGAGCAGTACTTC. Translating gives CASRGRGEQYF.

A few counts support this clonotype. The chain joins TRBV12-3 or TRBV12-4 to TRBJ1-1, with TRBD1 as a possible D gene (6 bases). This CDR3 is 17 amino acids long. The ends were cut back, 1 base at V and 0 bases at J, with 15 bases in the middle. CDR3 amino acids: CASSLDPRTEMNTEAFF. The DNA for the CDR3 is TGTGCCAGCAGTTTAGACCCCAGGACAGAAATGAACACTGAAGCTTTCTTT.

The J gene is TRBJ2-6, the V gene TRBV5-3, with a tentative D call TRBD2 (5 bases). TRBV5-3 is reported as an ORF; its role is uncertain. The CDR3 length is 18 residues. Trimming cost V 8 bases and J 0 bases, with 21 bases left between them. The CDR3 bases are TGTGCCAGCAGCCTGAGGTCACGGGGTTTCTCTGGGGCCAACGTCCTGACTTTC. Amino acids: CASSLRSRGFSGANVLTF.

This clonotype was detected many times. The chain uses TRBV28 and TRBJ1-1; 7 bases map to TRBD1. Germline CDR1 reads MDHEN; CDR2 reads SYDVKM. Losses at the gene ends were 8 bases for V and 2 bases for J; bases not matched to a gene: 8. This CDR3 comprises 14 residues. DNA for the CDR3: TGTGCCAGCGGATACAGGGGAATCAACACTGAAGCTTTCTTT. It codes for CASGYRGINTEAFF. The complete variable domain, with remaining parts taken from reference TRBV28 and TRBJ1-1, reads DVKVTQSSRYLVKRTGEKVFLECVQDMDHENMFWYRQDPGLGLRLIYFSYDVKMKEKGDIPEGYSVSREKKERFSLILESASTNQTSMYLCASGYRGINTEAFFGQGTRLTVV.

This clonotype was counted many times. The V and J genes are TRBV4-3 and TRBJ1-1; D is unresolved. Germline V gives CDR1 LGHNA, CDR2 YSLEER. The CDR3 contains 14 residues. V lost 4 bases to trimming and J lost 1 base, with 10 bases between them. The CDR3 DNA reads TGCGCCAGCAGCCCACGCGACAAGAACACTGAAGCTTTCTTT. This translates into CASSPRDKNTEAFF.

This clonotype was recorded a few times. The rearrangement joins TRBV10-3 to TRBJ1-1, with no clear D. In germline, CDR1 is ENHRY, CDR2 SYGVKD. This CDR3 has 14 amino acids. V was cut by 0 bases and J by 0 bases, with 5 bases left in between. This CDR3 is CAISESRMNTEAFF. CDR3 bases: TGTGCCATCAGTGAGTCTAGGATGAACACTGAAGCTTTCTTT.

V is TRBV6-2 or TRBV6-3 and J is TRBJ2-3, with D perhaps assigned TRBD1 or TRBD2 (6 bases each). CDR3 length: 16 residues. V was trimmed by 4 bases and J by 7 bases, leaving 21 bases between them. Germline-derived CDR1 and CDR2 are MNHEY and SVGEGT. The CDR3 sequence: CASSLGLGGLPNTQYF. The CDR3 nucleotides read TGTGCCAGCAGTTTAGGGCTGGGGGGCCTTCCAAATACGCAGTATTTT.

This clonotype was picked up one time. Just one base apart from a much larger clone, this may be a read error. The chain carries TRBV27 and TRBJ2-5, with D perhaps TRBD1 or TRBD2 (6 bases each). This CDR3 is built from 13 residues. Trimming cost V 8 bases and J 1 base, with 11 bases left between them. Germline CDR1 and CDR2: MNHEY and SMNVEV (reference sequence). The CDR3 nucleotides are TGTGCCAGCGGTCCGGGGGCCCAAGAGACCCAGTACTTC. Residues: CASGPGAQETQYF.

This clonotype was recorded many times. V is TRBV20-1 and J is TRBJ2-7; possibly TRBD1 or TRBD2 for D (7 bases each). The length of the CDR3 is 13 residues. Germline V CDR1 and CDR2: DFQATT, SNEGSKA (reference sequence). Trimming removed 6 bases at V and 5 bases at J, with 17 bases between. The CDR3 nucleotides read TGCAGTGCCAGGGGGGGGGCACAAAACGAGCAGTACTTC. Protein: CSARGGAQNEQYF.

CDR3 amino acids: CASSQEVGVQPSEAFF. CDR3 nucleotides: TGCGCCAGCAGCCAAGAGGTCGGTGTACAGCCCTCTGAAGCTTTCTTT. The J gene is TRBJ1-1, the V gene TRBV4-3; no clear D. The V gene lost 0 bases and the J gene lost 6 bases, with 17 bases spanning the gap. This CDR3 has 16 residues. The germline V gene encodes CDR1 LGHNA and CDR2 YSLEER.

J is TRBJ2-2 and V is TRBV7-9; 13 bases are shared with TRBD2. This CDR3 has 16 amino acids. V was pared by 5 bases and J by 6 bases, with 6 bases of the junction left unmatched. Germline V gene lookup returns CDR1 SEHNR and CDR2 FQNEAQ (reference sequence). The CDR3 coding sequence is TGTGCCAGCAGCCCCCTACTAGCGGGGGGGCCCGGGGAGCTGTTTTTT. This codes for CASSPLLAGGPGELFF.

The table lists this clonotype with many counts. V usage is TRBV12-3 or TRBV12-4 and J usage is TRBJ2-2; no firm D call. The CDR3 is 13 amino acids. Trimming pared 5 bases from V and 6 bases from J, leaving 10 bases between. CDR3 sequence: CASSDRVAGELFF. The CDR3 DNA reads TGTGCCAGCAGTGATAGAGTCGCCGGGGAGCTGTTTTTT.

This clonotype has a count of ten or more. V usage is TRBV6-2 or TRBV6-3 and J usage is TRBJ2-4, with D unclear. The CDR3 consists of 13 residues. Trimming pared 4 bases from V and 0 bases from J, leaving 4 bases between. Looked up from germline, CDR1 is MNHEY and CDR2 is SVGEGT. The CDR3 reads CASSLRAKNIQYF. Here the CDR3 DNA reads TGTGCCAGCAGTTTGCGAGCCAAAAACATTCAGTACTTC.

This clonotype came up a few times. The genes are TRBV20-1 and TRBJ2-3; a weak D match, TRBD2 (6 bases). V lost 6 bases and J lost 3, with 10 bases in between. The CDR3 has 12 residues. CDR1 and CDR2 (germline): DFQATT, SNEGSKA (reference sequence). The CDR3 DNA reads TGCAGTGCCACGGAGGGGACAGATACGCAGTATTTT. Amino acids: CSATEGTDTQYF.

This clonotype was seen just once. This sequence may be a read error, since a much larger clone differs from it by one base. The chain couples TRBV12-3 or TRBV12-4 to TRBJ2-3; a possible D gene is TRBD1 (6 bases). V was trimmed by 0 bases and J by 4 bases, leaving 14 bases between them. The CDR3 length is 16 residues. The chain's CDR3 is CASSLAFQGSSDTQYF. The CDR3 DNA sequence: TGTGCCAGCAGTTTAGCGTTCCAGGGGAGCTCAGATACGCAGTATTTT.

A few counts support this clonotype. This sequence joins TRBV7-8 and TRBJ1-2; D might be TRBD1 (5 bases). The germline gives CDR1 SGHVS, CDR2 FQNEAQ. The CDR3 spans 13 residues. V was trimmed by 6 bases and J by 4 bases, leaving 12 bases between them. The CDR3 DNA sequence: TGTGCCAGCAGAGATGGACAAAGCTATGGCTACACCTTC. This codes for CASRDGQSYGYTF.

Only a few counts were recorded for this clonotype. This sequence joins TRBV6-2 or TRBV6-3 and TRBJ1-5, with D maybe TRBD1 (6 bases). The V gene's germline CDR1 is MNHEY and CDR2 SVGEGT. Trimming cost V 5 bases and J 0 bases, with 20 bases left between them. This CDR3 is 18 amino acids long. The CDR3 region is CASSKEGGSVYSNQPQHF. CDR3 nucleotides: TGTGCCAGCAGTAAGGAAGGGGGATCGGTATATAGCAATCAGCCCCAGCATTTT.

The CDR3 sequence is CASSQAMAGDTEAFF. The CDR3 nucleotides read TGCGCCAGCAGCCAAGCTATGGCAGGGGACACTGAAGCTTTCTTT. V is TRBV4-1 and J is TRBJ1-1; the D gene is possibly TRBD1 (6 bases). Germline CDR1 is MGHRA and CDR2 is YSYEKL. Trimming removed 1 base at V and 3 bases at J, with 12 bases between. The CDR3 runs to 15 residues.

This clonotype has just a few counts. The rearrangement joins TRBV19 to TRBJ1-6, with a possible D match to TRBD1 (5 bases). Trimming stripped 3 bases from V and 0 bases from J, with 12 bases between. The germline CDR1 and CDR2 sequences are LNHDA and SQIVND (reference sequence). This CDR3 spans 17 amino acids. The CDR3 bases are TGTGCCAGTAGTATTCGGGGGGACCGCTCCTATAATTCACCCCTCCACTTT. Its protein is CASSIRGDRSYNSPLHF.

As for this clonotype: A read error may explain this, as a much larger clone is one base away. The rearrangement links TRBV4-1 to TRBJ2-5, with D uncertain. Germline V lookup: CDR1 MGHRA, CDR2 YSYEKL. With 8 bases removed from V and 1 base from J, the gap between germline ends came to 11 bases. The CDR3 runs to 13 residues. The CDR3 protein is CASGSPSQETQYF. Written as DNA, the CDR3 is TGCGCCAGCGGTTCACCTTCCCAAGAGACCCAGTACTTC.

This clonotype appeared a few times. This rearrangement joins TRBV7-9 to TRBJ1-3; weak D call: TRBD1 (5 bases). The CDR3 has 18 residues. Looked up from germline, CDR1 is SEHNR and CDR2 is FQNEAQ (reference sequence). V gave up 2 bases and J gave up 2 bases, with 19 bases separating them. CDR3 in DNA: TGTGCCAGCAGCTTAATAAACGAAGGGGAGATCCCTGGAAACACCATATATTTT. It is translated as CASSLINEGEIPGNTIYF. Full variable domain (outside the CDR3, taken from reference TRBV7-9 and TRBJ1-3): DTGVSQNPRHKITKRGQNVTFRCDPISEHNRLYWYRQTLGQGPEFLTYFQNEAQLEKSRLLSDRFSAERPKGSFSTLEIQRTEQGDSAMYLCASSLINEGEIPGNTIYFGEGSWLTVV.

As to this clonotype: A much larger clone is a single base away; this may be a read error. The J gene is TRBJ2-7, the V gene TRBV5-1; D gene uncertain. Per germline, CDR1 SGHRS and CDR2 YFSETQ. V was pared by 2 bases and J by 8 bases, with 11 bases between. The CDR3 totals 12 residues. The CDR3 loop is CASSFGLHKQYF. The CDR3 nucleotides are TGCGCCAGCAGCTTTGGGTTGCACAAGCAGTACTTC.